This T cell receptor beta chain was obtained from a study of beta chain features in type 1 diabetes. The CDR3 consists of 12 residues. V shed 4 bases and J 5 bases; nucleotides not matched to a gene: 4. The germline V gene has CDR1 SQVTM and CDR2 ANQGSEA. Study-wide results and caveats: Insertions at VDJ junctions were less frequent in type 1 diabetes patients. These patients also deleted more nucleotides at the same junctions. When Type 1 diabetes patients were examined, their TCRB CDR3s proved moderately but significantly shorter in all four CD4+ subsets. The similarity of naive, central memory and Treg TCRB repertoires appeared greater among patients than among healthy donors. Short templates might get an advantage during PCR, and this would be equal in patients and controls.

This clone was counted between two and nine times. The antigen is not known. cDNA synthesis used the whole RNA isolate, giving expressed TCRB sequences. Here immunoSEQ multiplex PCR was the method, and the copy in TCRdb shows in-frame clones only, minus some. Among roughly 160,000 clones listed, roughly 8% were seen once. Using CD45RO/CCR7/CD25/CD127/CD95/CD27, CD4+ naive, central memory, regulatory and stem cell-like memory cells were sorted. This TCR derives from a woman aged 18-29 years with type 1 diabetes. The sequenced sample was central memory CD4+ T cells from blood. The chain is built from TRBV29-1 and TRBJ2-7, with TRBD1 matching over 8 bases. In DNA form, the CDR3 reads TGCAGCGTTGGACAGGGGAGGCACGAGCAGTACTTC. Amino acids: CSVGQGRHEQYF.